This TCR beta chain was identified in a study of blood T cell repertoires in COVID-19. This clone was seen a single time. Sequenced by immunoSEQ multiplex PCR; TCRdb stores in-frame clones only, minus some. Here the sample spans some 190,000 clones, more than 75% being singletons. The clonotype comes from a human donor in a cohort sampled during active COVID-19. Specimen: peripheral blood.

The CDR3 region is CASSSGKPQHF. As DNA, the CDR3 is TGTGCCAGCAGTTCCGGGAAGCCCCAGCATTTT. The V and J genes are TRBV28 and TRBJ1-5; D call uncertain. The CDR3 loop spans 11 amino acids. Trimming removed 4 bases from V and 8 bases from J, with 6 bases in between. Germline V CDR1 and CDR2: MDHEN, SYDVKM.